This T cell receptor beta chain was found in a study of regulatory T cells in long-lasting Graves disease. Whole-study findings and limits: Preferential use of TRBV28, TRBJ1-2 and TRBJ2-5 was seen in persistent disease.

In building TCR beta libraries, iRepertoire HTBI primers were used together with Arm-PCR of CDR3 regions. Study processing details: Identification of gene segments yielded around 63 TRBV and 13 to 15 TRBJ across samples. TCRdb analysed the multiplex PCR reads with MiXCR anew, one entry per CDR3 protein. None of the V and J calls come from the authors' own analysis; TCRdb made them. Of 400,000 to 500,000 distinct CDR3 sequences in the sample, approximately 15% were seen once. Ten or more counts support this clonotype. The antigen is unknown. Regarding time point: newly diagnosed GD, antithyroid drugs for less than 3 months. Extracted RNA from PBMCs served as the source of the TCR library. This CDR3 is built from 13 residues. V dropped 6 bases and J dropped 6 bases, with 15 bases sitting between them. The germline gives CDR1 WSHSY, CDR2 SAAADI. These data are also associated with another study on T cells in Graves' hyperthyroidism and ophthalmopathy.

Specimen: peripheral blood mononuclear cells (PBMCs), collected at new diagnosis, from a patient treated with antithyroid drugs. This TCR derives from a middle-aged woman with Graves disease. The chain is built from TRBV10-2 and TRBJ2-7; D call uncertain. The CDR3 is CASSGSNFLEQYF. The CDR3, as DNA: TGCGCCAGCAGCGGATCGAACTTCCTCGAGCAGTACTTC.